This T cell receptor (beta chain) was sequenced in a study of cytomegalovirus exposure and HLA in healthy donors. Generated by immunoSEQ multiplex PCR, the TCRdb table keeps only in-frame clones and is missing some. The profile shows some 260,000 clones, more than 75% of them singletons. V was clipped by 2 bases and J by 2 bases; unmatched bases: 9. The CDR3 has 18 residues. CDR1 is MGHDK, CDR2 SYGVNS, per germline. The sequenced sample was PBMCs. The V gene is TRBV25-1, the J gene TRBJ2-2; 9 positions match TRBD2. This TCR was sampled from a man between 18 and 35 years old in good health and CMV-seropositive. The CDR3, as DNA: TGTGCCAGCAGTGAAAGTGTCTGGCGGGAGGGTAACACCGGGGAGCTGTTTTTT. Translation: CASSESVWREGNTGELFF. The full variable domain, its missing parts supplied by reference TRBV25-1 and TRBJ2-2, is EADIYQTPRYLVIGTGKKITLECSQTMGHDKMYWYQQDPGMELHLIHYSYGVNSTEKGDLSSESTVSRIRTEHFPLTLESARPSHTSQYLCASSESVWREGNTGELFFGEGSRLTVL.